This T cell receptor (beta chain) is drawn from a study of T cell changes during pregnancy in multiple sclerosis. Sequenced by immunoSEQ multiplex PCR; TCRdb stores in-frame clones only, minus some. The sample contains over 20,000 clones, approximately 86% of which appear only once. V was clipped by 5 bases and J by 2 bases, with 6 bases between them. CDR1 SGHTA and CDR2 FQGNSA come from the germline V gene. This CDR3 has 13 residues. The sequencing here drew on CD4+ T cells from peripheral blood mononuclear cells, taken in the first trimester of pregnancy. The clonotype was recovered from a female donor in good health, enrolled as a control in a pregnancy study. V is TRBV7-2 and J is TRBJ1-4, with a tentative D call TRBD1 (5 bases). The CDR3 bases are TGTGCCAGCAGCAGGGGCACTAATGAAAAACTGTTTTTT. Translating gives CASSRGTNEKLFF.